This entry lists 19 T cell receptor beta chains sequenced from one sample in a study of human T cells and chemical hapten exposure (dated by TCRdb to 2020 to 2022). The library was produced with RACE. This sample was sequenced with a NextSeq 500. TCRdb reanalyzed the raw reads on its own, using fastp at Q25 for trimming and MiXCR for clone calling, and kept in-frame beta chains. Each entry merges the rows of one CDR3 protein and shows their most common DNA and genes. Recorded for this sample are some 99,000 distinct CDR3 sequences; roughly 9% of them occurred a single time. The ten most abundant clones make up 2.5% to 3.5% of the sample. The time point label on this specimen signifies: patch test 2, 6 weeks after DPC sensitization. Sample treatment or condition, as interpreted from the label and publication: therapeutic diphenylcyclopropenone sensitization with weekly scalp DPC. Sequencing used whole blood, obtained in connection with sensitization to the hapten diphenylcyclopropenone (DPC). Receptors were obtained from a woman in her 40s with alopecia areata. Some clones in this sample may be carry-over from other donors' samples.

The chain is built from TRBV11-2 and TRBJ2-3; 11 bases fit TRBD1. Germline CDR1 and CDR2: SGHAT and FQNNGV. The CDR3 covers 16 residues. V dropped 2 bases and J dropped 2; count of bases not matched to a gene: 3. CDR3 sequence reads: CASSLWTGGFTDTQYF. The CDR3 nucleotides are TGTGCCAGCAGCTTATGGACAGGGGGCTTCACAGATACGCAGTATTTT. Using reference TRBV11-2 and TRBJ2-3 for the parts outside the CDR3, the full variable domain is EAGVAQSPRYKIIEKRQSVAFWCNPISGHATLYWYQQILGQGPKLLIQFQNNGVVDDSQLPKDRFSAERLKGVDSTLKIQPAKLEDSAVYLCASSLWTGGFTDTQYFGPGTRLTVL.

This sequence joins TRBV6-5 and TRBJ1-1, with TRBD1 as a possible D gene (5 bases). The CDR3 is 14 amino acids. V lost 0 bases and J 4 bases, leaving 9 bases between the germline ends. The germline V gene has CDR1 MNHEY and CDR2 SVGAGI. Here the CDR3 reads CASSYSMGGTEAFF. The CDR3, as DNA: TGTGCCAGCAGTTACTCGATGGGGGGCACTGAAGCTTTCTTT.

The chain combines TRBV6-5 with TRBJ2-7, with D hard to call. The CDR3 is 16 residues long. V was clipped by 2 bases and J by 1 base, with 15 bases between them. The germline gives CDR1 MNHEY, CDR2 SVGAGI. CDR3 sequence reads: CASSYTNTGLSYEQYF. In DNA form, the CDR3 reads TGTGCCAGCAGTTACACCAACACCGGGCTATCCTACGAGCAGTACTTC.

This clonotype came up many times. The chain employs TRBV12-3 or TRBV12-4 and TRBJ1-6; tentatively, D is TRBD1 (5 bases). Trimming took off 5 bases at V and 10 bases at J, with 12 bases between the two ends. CDR3 length: 13 amino acids. The CDR3 protein is CASSGQGGSPLHF. For the CDR3, the DNA is TGTGCCAGCAGTGGTCAGGGAGGGTCACCCCTCCACTTT.

This clonotype was seen more than once but under ten times. The chain recombines TRBV6-2 or TRBV6-3 with TRBJ1-1; 7 bases align to TRBD1. CDR1 is MNHEY and CDR2 is SVGEGT in the germline V gene. The trim removed 6 bases at V and 3 bases at J, leaving 16 bases unmatched. The CDR3 is 17 residues long. CDR3 sequence reads: CASSLIPTGSHDTEAFF. CDR3 DNA sequence: TGTGCCAGCAGCCTGATTCCGACAGGGTCGCATGACACTGAAGCTTTCTTT.

The chain joins TRBV6-1 to TRBJ2-5, with D possibly called TRBD1 or TRBD2 (6 bases each). Looked up from germline, CDR1 is MNHNS and CDR2 is SASEGT. This CDR3 has 16 residues. Trimming left V 2 bases short and J 5 bases short, with 18 bases between. Here the CDR3 reads CASSEWAGDSKETQYF. CDR3 DNA: TGTGCCAGCAGTGAATGGGCAGGGGACTCCAAGGAGACCCAGTACTTC.

This chain joins TRBV6-2 or TRBV6-3 and TRBJ1-1; 8 bases match TRBD1. The CDR3 has 14 residues. J gave up 2 bases and V 4 bases, and 3 bases lay outside the gene matches. Germline CDR1 is MNHEY and CDR2 is SVGEGT. The chain's CDR3 is CASSFDRGNTEAFF. The CDR3 coding sequence is TGTGCCAGCAGTTTCGACAGGGGAAACACTGAAGCTTTCTTT.

At least ten counts were recorded for this clonotype. A much larger clone is a single base away; this may be a read error. This rearrangement joins TRBV7-2 to TRBJ2-7, with TRBD1 matching 9 bases. The J segment lost 2 bases and the V segment lost 3 bases, leaving 2 bases of the junction unmatched. The germline gives CDR1 SGHTA, CDR2 FQGNSA. CDR3 length equals 14 residues. The CDR3 reads CASSLGQGTYEQYF. The CDR3 bases are TGTGCCAGCAGCTTGGGACAGGGCACCTACGAGCAGTACTTC.

The table lists this clonotype with a few counts. This chain connects TRBV6-2 or TRBV6-3 to TRBJ1-1; 12 nucleotides agree with TRBD1. V lost 2 bases, J lost 5 bases, and 12 bases stayed unmatched. CDR1 and CDR2 (germline): MNHEY, SVGEGT. The length of the CDR3 is 18 residues. In DNA, the CDR3 is TGTGCCAGCAGTTACGCGAACGGGGACAGGGGGCGTCATACTGAAGCTTTCTTT. Its protein product is CASSYANGDRGRHTEAFF.

This clonotype came up many times. This chain uses TRBV15 with TRBJ2-5; 8 nucleotides align to TRBD1. V shed 5 bases, J shed 3 bases, and the junction held 11 bases outside the gene matches. Germline assignment: CDR1 LNHNV and CDR2 YYDKDF (reference sequence). The CDR3 contains 16 residues. As DNA, the CDR3 is TGTGCCACCAGCCCGCGATACATGACAGGGGAAGAGACCCAGTACTTC. Translated: CATSPRYMTGEETQYF.

This clonotype appeared many times. The chain joins TRBV25-1 to TRBJ2-3, with 7 bases identical to TRBD1. Germline values: CDR1 MGHDK, CDR2 SYGVNS. Trimming cost V 4 bases and J 0 bases; bases outside gene matches: 10. The CDR3 is 17 residues long. The CDR3 here is CASSGPSGQASTDTQYF. CDR3 sequence (DNA): TGTGCCAGCAGTGGCCCTTCCGGACAGGCTAGCACAGATACGCAGTATTTT. The entire variable domain, with the rest obtained from reference TRBV25-1 and TRBJ2-3, is as follows: EADIYQTPRYLVIGTGKKITLECSQTMGHDKMYWYQQDPGMELHLIHYSYGVNSTEKGDLSSESTVSRIRTEHFPLTLESARPSHTSQYLCASSGPSGQASTDTQYFGPGTRLTVL.

V and J are TRBV6-5 and TRBJ2-1; D is possibly TRBD2 (5 bases). CDR3 length equals 14 residues. V gave up 0 bases and J gave up 5 bases, with 8 bases separating them. The germline gives CDR1 MNHEY, CDR2 SVGAGI. DNA for the CDR3: TGTGCCAGCAGTTACTCCGGGGTCAACAATGAGCAGTTCTTC. The encoded protein is CASSYSGVNNEQFF.

This clonotype has more than one count but fewer than ten. This chain links TRBV29-1 with TRBJ2-6; D may be TRBD1 (5 bases). The length of the CDR3 is 13 residues. V lost 6 bases and J lost 4, with 10 bases in between. Germline V gene data show CDR1 as SQVTM and CDR2 as ANQGSEA. The CDR3 bases are TGCAGCGTGGTCAGGGCGGGGGCCAACGTCCTGACTTTC. This gives the protein CSVVRAGANVLTF. The whole variable domain, filled in from reference TRBV29-1 and TRBJ2-6, reads SAVISQKPSRDICQRGTSLTIQCQVDSQVTMMFWYRQQPGQSLTLIATANQGSEATYESGFVIDKFPISRPNLTFSTLTVSNMSPEDSSIYLCSVVRAGANVLTFGAGSRLTVL.

J is TRBJ1-1 and V is TRBV2; tentative D call: TRBD1 (5 bases). The V gene's germline CDR1 is SNHLY and CDR2 FYNNEI. This CDR3 contains 12 residues. Trimming stripped 8 bases from V and 9 bases from J, with 16 bases between. CDR3 nucleotide sequence: TGTGCCAGCCCCGGGACTTTCCGTCAAGCTTTCTTT. Amino acid sequence: CASPGTFRQAFF.

This clonotype has a count of ten or more. This chain links TRBV7-3 with TRBJ2-7, with 7 nucleotides matching TRBD1. CDR1 and CDR2 from the germline V gene are SGHTA and FQGTGA. CDR3 size: 13 residues. V was clipped by 5 bases and J by 7 bases; unmatched bases: 8. DNA of the CDR3: TGTGCCAGCAGCGAGGCAGGGGGAGTAGAGCAGTACTTC. Amino acid sequence: CASSEAGGVEQYF.

In its sample, this clonotype was seen many times. The V gene is TRBV11-2, the J gene TRBJ2-5; D perhaps matches TRBD2 (6 bases). Trimming pared 5 bases from V and 1 base from J, leaving 20 bases between. The CDR3 consists of 17 residues. The V gene's germline CDR1 is SGHAT and CDR2 FQNNGV. The CDR3, as DNA: TGTGCCAGCAGCGAGGGTGGTGGAGGGCACTCCCAAGAGACCCAGTACTTC. Translation: CASSEGGGGHSQETQYF.

The chain has TRBV20-1 and TRBJ2-2; D call uncertain. V dropped 3 bases and J dropped 3 bases, with 11 bases sitting between them. Germline V gene data show CDR1 as DFQATT and CDR2 as SNEGSKA (reference sequence). The CDR3 consists of 14 residues. Here the CDR3 DNA reads TGCAGTGCTAGGGACGGCACGGACACCGGGGAGCTGTTTTTT. Amino acids: CSARDGTDTGELFF.

Turning to this clonotype: A clone one base away is much larger, so this may be a read error. The gene calls are TRBV20-1 and TRBJ2-4; tentative D call: TRBD2 (5 bases). The V gene's germline CDR1 is DFQATT and CDR2 SNEGSKA (reference sequence). The CDR3 is 15 amino acids. The V gene lost 2 bases and the J gene lost 6 bases, with 17 bases spanning the gap. CDR3 nucleotides: TGCAGTGCTAGACCGGCGCACGGGGAATCAAACATTCAGTACTTC. Amino acids: CSARPAHGESNIQYF.

This clonotype was recorded many times. V gene TRBV7-9 combines with J gene TRBJ2-3; D not certain. Germline CDR1 SEHNR, CDR2 FQNEAQ (reference sequence). Deletions cut 8 bases from V and 4 bases from J, with 13 bases between. This CDR3 has 13 residues. CDR3 loop: CASSLGLADTQYF. The CDR3 DNA is TGTGCCAGCTCCCTCGGGCTGGCAGATACGCAGTATTTT.